The 11 T cell receptor beta chains reported below all come from one sample, sequenced in a study of T cells after yellow fever vaccination. One entry per CDR3 protein, called by TCRdb with MiXCR from the 5' RACE reads. Of just under 600,000 distinct CDR3 sequences in the sample, about 14% were seen once. This specimen consisted of PBMCs, obtained on the day of the yellow fever booster vaccination. The receptors were sampled from a man aged 30-40 years who received the YFV17D yellow fever vaccine.

This clonotype was found a few times. The chain is built from TRBV5-1 and TRBJ2-3; 9 bases line up with TRBD1. The CDR3 is 15 residues long. J was trimmed by 3 bases and V by 3 bases; bases with no gene match: 5. From germline, CDR1 is SGHRS and CDR2 YFSETQ. The CDR3 reads CASSWGTGRTDTQYF. In nucleotides, the CDR3 is TGCGCCAGCAGCTGGGGGACAGGGCGAACAGATACGCAGTATTTT.

In this sample, this clonotype turned up a few times. V and J are TRBV9 and TRBJ1-1; unclear D gene. Germline-derived CDR1 and CDR2 are SGDLS and YYNGEE. The CDR3 consists of 14 residues. The ends were cut back, 0 bases at V and 5 bases at J, with 11 bases in the middle. CDR3 residues: CASSVGEEKTEAFF. CDR3 in DNA: TGTGCCAGCAGCGTAGGAGAGGAGAAGACTGAAGCTTTCTTT.

This chain uses TRBV5-1 with TRBJ2-1; TRBD1 matches 8 bases. Germline CDR1 and CDR2: SGHRS and YFSETQ. Unmatched junction bases numbered 13, after V lost 4 bases and J lost 16 bases. The CDR3 consists of 13 residues. The CDR3 bases are TGCGCCAGCAGCGCCACCCAGGGGGCGCGCATTTTCTTC. Translated, it gives CASSATQGARIFF.

This clonotype was seen a handful of times. The genes are TRBV5-1 and TRBJ2-7; 10 bases map to TRBD2. This CDR3 has 16 amino acids. Germline CDR1 and CDR2: SGHRS and YFSETQ. V trimming: 2 bases; J trimming: 1 base; junction bases outside the gene matches: 6. The CDR3 sequence is CASSFYLAGASYEQYF. The CDR3 DNA is TGCGCCAGCAGCTTTTATCTAGCGGGGGCTTCCTACGAGCAGTACTTC.

In its sample, this clonotype was seen a few times. The chain recombines TRBV28 with TRBJ1-4, with D tentatively TRBD1 (6 bases). The germline CDR1 and CDR2 sequences are MDHEN and SYDVKM. V was clipped by 6 bases and J by 7 bases, with 36 bases between them. The CDR3 length is 21 residues. CDR3 sequence reads: CASRTIGGGQDSMMAFEKLFF. The CDR3 coding sequence is TGTGCCAGCAGGACTATAGGAGGGGGGCAAGATTCTATGATGGCCTTTGAAAAACTGTTTTTT.

This clonotype was counted a few times. The chain is built from TRBV10-3 and TRBJ2-7, with D perhaps TRBD1 or TRBD2 (6 bases each). CDR3 length equals 15 residues. In germline, CDR1 is ENHRY, CDR2 SYGVKD. Trimming took off 0 bases at V and 4 bases at J, with 13 bases between the two ends. Here the CDR3 DNA reads TGTGCCATCAGTGAGTCGTGGGGGGCTGGGTACGAGCAGTACTTC. Amino acid sequence: CAISESWGAGYEQYF.

J is TRBJ2-1 and V is TRBV19; D is undetermined. V gave up 5 bases and J gave up 4 bases, with 24 bases separating them. The CDR3 is made up of 18 amino acids. Germline values: CDR1 LNHDA, CDR2 SQIVND (reference sequence). CDR3 sequence reads: CASSLRAPMSGLYNEQFF. CDR3 sequence (DNA): TGTGCCAGTAGTCTCCGGGCCCCCATGAGTGGTCTTTACAATGAGCAGTTCTTC.

This clonotype appeared a few times. The gene calls are TRBV18 and TRBJ2-1; 9 positions match TRBD2. The CDR3 covers 16 residues. With V trimmed by 0 bases and J by 9 bases, 9 bases remained unmatched. Germline loops: CDR1 KGHSH, CDR2 LQKENI. This CDR3 reads CASSPPGREGLGEQFF. The CDR3 region has the DNA TGTGCCAGCTCACCACCGGGGCGGGAGGGCCTAGGTGAGCAGTTCTTC.

This clonotype was counted many times. The chain couples TRBV7-2 to TRBJ2-1; TRBD2 agrees at 7 bases. The CDR3 has 17 residues. Germline assignment: CDR1 SGHTA and CDR2 FQGNSA. With 1 base clipped from V and 4 bases from J, the junction kept 10 bases outside the gene matches. The CDR3 DNA sequence: TGTGCCAGCAGCTTAGGGTATACGGGAGGCCTATACAATGAGCAGTTCTTC. Its translation: CASSLGYTGGLYNEQFF.

This clonotype appeared a few times. The rearrangement joins TRBV20-1 to TRBJ1-1; the D is unclear. V was pared by 4 bases and J by 3 bases, with 18 bases between. Germline-derived CDR1 and CDR2 are DFQATT and SNEGSKA (reference sequence). CDR3 size: 15 residues. CDR3 sequence: CSATPSGRWDTEAFF. In DNA, the CDR3 is TGCAGTGCTACCCCCAGCGGCAGGTGGGACACTGAAGCTTTCTTT.

The chain has TRBV27 and TRBJ1-6; D gene unclear. The V and J ends lost 5 bases and 0 bases respectively, with 11 bases between them. The CDR3 is 16 residues long. Germline V gene lookup returns CDR1 MNHEY and CDR2 SMNVEV (reference sequence). The CDR3 sequence: CASSARWDSYNSPLHF. CDR3 sequence (DNA): TGTGCCAGCAGTGCCCGATGGGACTCCTATAATTCACCCCTCCACTTT.